The 9 T cell receptor beta chains below were found in one sample sequenced in a study of molecular identifiers for immune sequencing clone quantification. MiXCR, applied by TCRdb to the PCR reads, yields one record per CDR3 protein. The sample shows more than 300,000 distinct CDR3 sequences, around 21% of them seen only once. Sequenced input: naive CD8+ T cells from blood, with Jurkat cell RNA spiked in. Subset: FACS-sorted CD8+CD4-CCR7+CD45RA+ naive T cells. The origin of the receptors is a human donor in good health. Some libraries in this study had Jurkat cell RNA spiked in.

This clonotype came up many times. The chain is built from TRBV7-9 and TRBJ2-7; no definite D call. V lost 4 bases and J lost 3, with 7 bases in between. The CDR3 loop spans 12 amino acids. Germline CDR1 SEHNR, CDR2 FQNEAQ (reference sequence). CDR3 DNA: TGTGCCAGCAGCTCGGAATACTACGAGCAGTACTTC. Protein sequence: CASSSEYYEQYF.

On this clonotype: This could be a read error, since a much larger clone is one nucleotide away. V and J are TRBV9 and TRBJ2-5; 10 bases line up with TRBD1. CDR1 SGDLS and CDR2 YYNGEE come from the germline V gene. The CDR3 is 15 amino acids. The V segment lost 3 bases and the J segment 2 bases; nucleotides outside the gene matches: 4. The DNA for the CDR3 is TGTGCCAGCAGCGCAGTGGGACAGGGGCAAGAGACCCAGTACTTC. It is translated as CASSAVGQGQETQYF.

The rearrangement links TRBV11-3 to TRBJ2-3; D perhaps matches TRBD1 (6 bases). V was cut by 5 bases and J by 6 bases, with 21 bases left in between. Germline CDR1 is SGHNT and CDR2 is YENEEA. The CDR3 totals 16 residues. The CDR3 DNA follows: TGTGCCAGCAGCCTCTCACAGGGCGGTACTAGGGATACGCAGTATTTT. It translates to CASSLSQGGTRDTQYF.

The gene calls are TRBV4-2 and TRBJ1-3, with TRBD1 identical over 10 bases. This CDR3 region has 13 residues. The V segment lost 10 bases and the J segment 4 bases; nucleotides outside the gene matches: 4. Germline lookup yields CDR1 LGHNA and CDR2 YNFKEQ. CDR3 sequence reads: CATGQGDGNTIYF. Here the CDR3 DNA reads TGTGCCACCGGACAGGGGGACGGAAACACCATATATTTT.

The sample holds many counts of this clonotype. The J gene is TRBJ2-3, the V gene TRBV11-2; 7 nucleotides line up with TRBD1. With 2 bases clipped from V and 5 bases from J, the junction kept 10 bases outside the gene matches. The germline gives CDR1 SGHAT, CDR2 FQNNGV. The CDR3 has 16 residues. CDR3 nucleotides: TGTGCCAGCAGCTTACTTGTGACAGGGAGTTTAGATACGCAGTATTTT. It codes for CASSLLVTGSLDTQYF.

This clonotype was observed many times. The chain combines TRBV6-1 with TRBJ2-3; the D gene is possibly TRBD1 (5 bases). The V end was cut by 6 bases, the J end by 0 bases, with 13 bases between. Germline values: CDR1 MNHNS, CDR2 SASEGT. The CDR3 length is 15 residues. The CDR3, as DNA: TGTGCCAGCAGCAACTTCGACAGTAGCACAGATACGCAGTATTTT. Protein product: CASSNFDSSTDTQYF.

Notes on this clonotype: A much bigger clone sits one base away, suggesting this may be a read error. The chain employs TRBV7-6 and TRBJ2-7; a weak D match, TRBD2 (5 bases). Germline lookup yields CDR1 SGHVS and CDR2 FNYEAQ. The CDR3 is made up of 15 amino acids. Trimming left V 5 bases short and J 2 bases short, with 16 bases between. In nucleotides, the CDR3 is TGTGCCAGCAGCAGCTCGGAGGACTGGGCCTACGAGCAGTACTTC. Translation gives CASSSSEDWAYEQYF.

This clonotype appeared a few times. One junction end does not reproduce the germline sequence, and a read error may be involved. This chain links TRBV20-1 with TRBJ1-1; a weak D match, TRBD1 (5 bases). The CDR3 runs to 14 residues. Germline values: CDR1 DFQATT, CDR2 SNEGSKA (reference sequence). Here the CDR3 reads CGARVAGDGTEAFF. In nucleotides, the CDR3 is TGCGGTGCTAGAGTGGCGGGGGATGGAACTGAAGCTTTCTTT.

V usage is TRBV19 and J usage is TRBJ1-1, with 9 nucleotides matching TRBD1. Trimming took 2 bases from V and 3 from J; bases not matched to a gene: 1. The V gene's germline CDR1 is LNHDA and CDR2 SQIVND (reference sequence). This CDR3 is built from 14 residues. CDR3 region: CASSIRQGDTEAFF. The CDR3 DNA follows: TGTGCCAGTAGTATAAGACAGGGGGACACTGAAGCTTTCTTT.